This TCR beta chain comes out of a study of cytomegalovirus exposure and HLA in healthy donors. In this sample, this clone turned up once. 13 Jbeta primers and 60 Vbeta primers were used for the PCR. The data were produced by immunoSEQ multiplex PCR, yet TCRdb's version contains in-frame clones alone and is incomplete. The table includes fewer than 250,000 clones, over 80% detected once. The CDR3 extends over 15 amino acids. Germline loops: CDR1 SGHRS, CDR2 YFSETQ. The J gene is TRBJ2-5, the V gene TRBV5-1; the match to TRBD1 covers 9 bases. The J call may be incorrect, as the DNA end agrees better with TRBJ2-7. The sequence was obtained from a boy aged 2 to 10 in good health and CMV-seronegative. Sequences were obtained from PBMCs. CDR3 nucleotides: TGCGCCAGCAGCCAGGACAGGGGTGGCTCCTACGAGCAGTACTTC. Its translation is CASSQDRGGSYEQYF.